A selection of T cell receptor beta chains follows, all from one sample in a study of blood T cell repertoires in COVID-19. Here immunoSEQ multiplex PCR was the method, and the copy in TCRdb shows in-frame clones only, minus some. The table lists 400,000 or so clones, 70% to 90% of them singletons, with 0.8% to 0.9% in the top ten. Sequencing was performed on peripheral blood. These receptors came from a man aged 18 to 29 with COVID-19, enrolled during active disease. Both conserved end residues are part of each CDR3. D genes are given only for firm matches. Clone size, where shown, is once, few, many, or a class for clones that have expanded.

clone_size: -
v_call: TRBV2
d_call: TRBD1
j_call: TRBJ1-5
cdr3_aa: CASGQVYSNQPQHF
cdr3_nt: TGTGCCAGCGGACAGGTGTATAGCAATCAGCCCCAGCATTTT

clone_size: -
v_call: TRBV5-6
d_call: TRBD1
j_call: TRBJ2-7
cdr3_aa: CASSLVTFRTGNYEQYF
cdr3_nt: TGTGCCAGCAGCTTGGTAACTTTCCGGACAGGGAACTACGAGCAGTACTTC

clone_size: -
v_call: TRBV19
d_call: TRBD1
j_call: TRBJ2-7
cdr3_aa: CASRRTGYDEQYF
cdr3_nt: TGTGCCAGCCGTCGGACAGGGTATGACGAGCAGTACTTC

clone_size: -
v_call: TRBV18
d_call: TRBD1
j_call: TRBJ2-7
cdr3_aa: CASSPPKDRGYEQYF
cdr3_nt: TGTGCCAGCTCACCACCGAAGGACAGGGGGTACGAGCAGTACTTC

clone_size: -
v_call: TRBV7-2
d_call: TRBD2
j_call: TRBJ2-7
cdr3_aa: CASTLPRTSGKYEQYF
cdr3_nt: TGTGCCAGCACCCTCCCCCGGACTAGCGGGAAATACGAGCAGTACTTC

clone_size: -
v_call: TRBV5-1
d_call: -
j_call: TRBJ1-4
cdr3_aa: CASSSGQGGEKLFF
cdr3_nt: TGCGCCAGCAGCTCCGGACAAGGGGGTGAAAAACTGTTTTTT

clone_size: -
v_call: TRBV6-1
d_call: -
j_call: TRBJ2-5
cdr3_aa: CASSEWVRVGKTQYF
cdr3_nt: TGTGCCAGCAGTGAATGGGTCAGGGTGGGAAAGACCCAGTACTTC

clone_size: -
v_call: TRBV7-9
d_call: TRBD2
j_call: TRBJ2-5
cdr3_aa: CASWGGQGELQETQYF
cdr3_nt: TGTGCCAGCTGGGGGGGTCAAGGGGAGCTACAAGAGACCCAGTACTTC

clone_size: -
v_call: TRBV12-3/TRBV12-4
d_call: -
j_call: TRBJ1-6
cdr3_aa: CASTDNNSPLHF
cdr3_nt: TGTGCCAGCACGGACAATAATTCACCCCTCCACTTT

clone_size: -
v_call: TRBV10-1
d_call: TRBD1
j_call: TRBJ2-7
cdr3_aa: CASSPDRGEQYF
cdr3_nt: TGCGCCAGCAGCCCGGACAGGGGCGAGCAGTACTTC

clone_size: -
v_call: TRBV9
d_call: -
j_call: TRBJ2-7
cdr3_aa: CASSATGGSYEQYF
cdr3_nt: TGTGCCAGCAGCGCGACAGGAGGCTCCTACGAGCAGTACTTC

clone_size: -
v_call: TRBV6-5
d_call: -
j_call: TRBJ2-7
cdr3_aa: CASIAGYEQYF
cdr3_nt: TGTGCCAGCATTGCGGGCTACGAGCAGTACTTC

clone_size: -
v_call: TRBV3-1/TRBV3-2
d_call: TRBD1
j_call: TRBJ1-4
cdr3_aa: CASSQTGKVTNEKLFF
cdr3_nt: TGTGCCAGCAGCCAGACAGGGAAGGTAACTAATGAAAAACTGTTTTTT

clone_size: once
v_call: TRBV27
d_call: TRBD2
j_call: TRBJ2-1
cdr3_aa: CASSFHLLAGEGNEQFF
cdr3_nt: TGTGCCAGCAGTTTCCACCTACTAGCGGGAGAAGGGAATGAGCAGTTCTTC

clone_size: -
v_call: TRBV6-5
d_call: -
j_call: TRBJ2-3
cdr3_aa: CASTPPGADTQYF
cdr3_nt: TGTGCCAGCACCCCGCCGGGGGCAGATACGCAGTATTTT

clone_size: -
v_call: TRBV7-3
d_call: TRBD2
j_call: TRBJ2-1
cdr3_aa: CASSLGLAAYNEQFF
cdr3_nt: TGTGCCAGCAGCTTAGGTCTAGCGGCCTACAATGAGCAGTTCTTC

clone_size: -
v_call: TRBV3-1/TRBV3-2
d_call: TRBD2
j_call: TRBJ2-3
cdr3_aa: CASSPALAGETDTQYF
cdr3_nt: TGTGCCAGCAGCCCGGCCCTAGCGGGGGAGACAGATACGCAGTATTTT

clone_size: -
v_call: TRBV13
d_call: -
j_call: TRBJ2-1
cdr3_aa: CASSHTTYNEQFF
cdr3_nt: TGTGCCAGCAGCCATACTACCTACAATGAGCAGTTCTTC

clone_size: -
v_call: TRBV7-2
d_call: TRBD1
j_call: TRBJ2-1
cdr3_aa: CASSRDRGNEQFF
cdr3_nt: TGTGCCAGCAGCCGGGACAGGGGTAATGAGCAGTTCTTC

clone_size: -
v_call: TRBV2
d_call: TRBD1
j_call: TRBJ1-5
cdr3_aa: CASSAMTGGRQPQHF
cdr3_nt: TGTGCCAGCAGCGCCATGACAGGGGGCCGTCAGCCCCAGCATTTT

clone_size: -
v_call: TRBV2
d_call: TRBD2
j_call: TRBJ2-7
cdr3_aa: CASTPMGEGLVSEQYF
cdr3_nt: TGTGCCAGCACCCCGATGGGGGAGGGCCTGGTTTCCGAGCAGTACTTC

clone_size: -
v_call: TRBV6-5
d_call: -
j_call: TRBJ2-3
cdr3_aa: CASSYGPWGDTDTQYF
cdr3_nt: TGTGCCAGCAGTTATGGCCCCTGGGGAGACACAGATACGCAGTATTTT

clone_size: -
v_call: TRBV11-3
d_call: TRBD1
j_call: TRBJ2-2
cdr3_aa: CASSPYRGKTGELFF
cdr3_nt: TGTGCCAGCAGCCCATACAGGGGGAAGACCGGGGAGCTGTTTTTT

clone_size: once
v_call: TRBV12-5
d_call: TRBD2
j_call: TRBJ2-3
cdr3_aa: CASGLVQSRGGAFRPDTQYF
cdr3_nt: TGTGCTAGTGGTTTGGTACAGTCGCGCGGGGGAGCCTTCCGTCCAGATACGCAGTATTTT

clone_size: -
v_call: TRBV7-9
d_call: -
j_call: TRBJ1-2
cdr3_aa: CASTKQTQAIANYGYTF
cdr3_nt: TGTGCCAGCACCAAACAAACTCAGGCGATAGCTAACTATGGCTACACCTTC

clone_size: -
v_call: TRBV2
d_call: TRBD2
j_call: TRBJ2-3
cdr3_aa: CASSEGGGSTDTQYF
cdr3_nt: TGTGCCAGCAGTGAAGGCGGGGGGTCCACAGATACGCAGTATTTT

clone_size: -
v_call: TRBV3-1/TRBV3-2
d_call: -
j_call: TRBJ2-1
cdr3_aa: CASSPGVVGQIYNEQFF
cdr3_nt: TGTGCCAGCAGCCCGGGGGTGGTGGGCCAGATCTACAATGAGCAGTTCTTC

clone_size: -
v_call: TRBV6-6
d_call: -
j_call: TRBJ1-2
cdr3_aa: CASSSATENYGYTF
cdr3_nt: TGTGCCAGCAGCTCTGCCACAGAGAACTATGGCTACACCTTC

clone_size: -
v_call: TRBV6-1
d_call: -
j_call: TRBJ1-2
cdr3_aa: CASSESRVTYGYTF
cdr3_nt: TGTGCCAGCAGTGAAAGTCGAGTCACGTATGGCTACACCTTC

clone_size: -
v_call: TRBV5-4
d_call: TRBD2
j_call: TRBJ2-3
cdr3_aa: CASSLKRGGTDTQYF
cdr3_nt: TGTGCCAGCAGCTTAAAGCGGGGGGGCACAGATACGCAGTATTTT

clone_size: -
v_call: TRBV6-5
d_call: TRBD1
j_call: TRBJ2-1
cdr3_aa: CASSRGQSSYNEQFF
cdr3_nt: TGTGCCAGCAGTAGGGGACAGAGCTCCTACAATGAGCAGTTCTTC

clone_size: -
v_call: TRBV6-5
d_call: -
j_call: TRBJ1-2
cdr3_aa: CASSTRQPFNYGYTF
cdr3_nt: TGTGCCAGCAGTACCCGACAGCCATTTAACTATGGCTACACCTTC

clone_size: -
v_call: TRBV2
d_call: TRBD1
j_call: TRBJ1-5
cdr3_aa: CASKDRTGGNNQPQHF
cdr3_nt: TGTGCCAGCAAGGATCGGACAGGGGGAAACAATCAGCCCCAGCATTTT

clone_size: few
v_call: TRBV28
d_call: -
j_call: TRBJ2-1
cdr3_aa: CASRGFSYNEQFF
cdr3_nt: TGTGCCAGCCGGGGTTTTTCCTACAATGAGCAGTTCTTC

clone_size: -
v_call: TRBV2
d_call: TRBD2
j_call: TRBJ2-7
cdr3_aa: CASIQTSGSSYEQYF
cdr3_nt: TGTGCCAGCATCCAGACTAGCGGGAGCTCCTACGAGCAGTACTTC

clone_size: once
v_call: TRBV30
d_call: -
j_call: TRBJ2-5
cdr3_aa: CAWIRGSETQYF
cdr3_nt: TGTGCCTGGATACGCGGATCAGAGACCCAGTACTTC

clone_size: -
v_call: TRBV21-1
d_call: -
j_call: TRBJ1-2
cdr3_aa: CASSKVSGYTF
cdr3_nt: TGTGCCAGCAGCAAAGTTAGTGGCTACACCTTC

clone_size: -
v_call: TRBV19
d_call: TRBD1
j_call: TRBJ1-6
cdr3_aa: CASSIASGGDSPLHF
cdr3_nt: TGTGCCAGTAGTATAGCCTCAGGGGGCGATTCACCCCTCCACTTT

clone_size: -
v_call: TRBV3-1/TRBV3-2
d_call: -
j_call: TRBJ2-1
cdr3_aa: CASSQRGGSDHNEQFF
cdr3_nt: TGTGCCAGCAGCCAACGGGGAGGCAGTGATCACAATGAGCAGTTCTTC

clone_size: -
v_call: TRBV12-3/TRBV12-4
d_call: -
j_call: TRBJ1-2
cdr3_aa: CASSLGGGGYTF
cdr3_nt: TGTGCCAGCAGTTTGGGGGGTGGCGGCTACACCTTC

clone_size: -
v_call: TRBV9
d_call: -
j_call: TRBJ1-3
cdr3_aa: CASSVEVSASGNTIYF
cdr3_nt: TGTGCCAGCAGCGTAGAAGTGAGTGCCTCTGGAAACACCATATATTTT

clone_size: -
v_call: TRBV7-9
d_call: TRBD2
j_call: TRBJ2-1
cdr3_aa: CASSDRDLAGGGNEQFF
cdr3_nt: TGTGCCAGCAGCGACCGAGATTTAGCGGGAGGAGGCAATGAGCAGTTCTTC

clone_size: -
v_call: TRBV2
d_call: -
j_call: TRBJ2-7
cdr3_aa: CASSEGIAGQGYEQYF
cdr3_nt: TGTGCCAGCAGTGAAGGGATAGCGGGACAGGGTTACGAGCAGTACTTC

clone_size: -
v_call: TRBV5-6
d_call: TRBD2
j_call: TRBJ2-7
cdr3_aa: CASRLAGSYEQYF
cdr3_nt: TGTGCCAGCAGACTAGCGGGGTCATACGAGCAGTACTTC

clone_size: -
v_call: TRBV7-9
d_call: -
j_call: TRBJ1-4
cdr3_aa: CASIGTNEKLFF
cdr3_nt: TGTGCCAGCATAGGGACAAATGAAAAACTGTTTTTT

clone_size: -
v_call: TRBV5-1
d_call: TRBD2
j_call: TRBJ2-7
cdr3_aa: CASSWTSGSSYEQYF
cdr3_nt: TGCGCCAGCAGCTGGACTAGCGGGTCCTCCTACGAGCAGTACTTC

clone_size: -
v_call: TRBV5-5
d_call: TRBD2
j_call: TRBJ2-7
cdr3_aa: CASSVTSDPYEQYF
cdr3_nt: TGTGCCAGCAGCGTGACTAGCGATCCTTACGAGCAGTACTTC

clone_size: -
v_call: TRBV10-3
d_call: TRBD1
j_call: TRBJ2-1
cdr3_aa: CAISRQGCCGAEQFF
cdr3_nt: TGTGCCATCAGTAGACAGGGGTGTTGCGGCGCGGAGCAGTTCTTC

clone_size: -
v_call: TRBV5-8
d_call: -
j_call: TRBJ1-1
cdr3_aa: CASLRSRGTEAFF
cdr3_nt: TGTGCCAGCCTCAGGAGTAGAGGGACTGAAGCTTTCTTT

clone_size: few
v_call: TRBV5-4
d_call: TRBD1
j_call: TRBJ2-7
cdr3_aa: CASSLAVGQGGYEQYF
cdr3_nt: TGTGCCAGCAGCTTGGCGGTGGGACAGGGAGGCTACGAGCAGTACTTC

clone_size: -
v_call: TRBV12-1
d_call: -
j_call: TRBJ2-2
cdr3_aa: CASSFELAGEWDTGELFF
cdr3_nt: TGTGCCAGCAGCTTTGAACTAGCGGGAGAGTGGGACACCGGGGAGCTGTTTTTT

clone_size: -
v_call: TRBV5-1
d_call: TRBD2
j_call: TRBJ2-2
cdr3_aa: CASSLAGLAGAYTGELFF
cdr3_nt: TGCGCCAGCAGCTTGGCGGGACTAGCGGGGGCCTACACCGGGGAGCTGTTTTTT

clone_size: -
v_call: TRBV15
d_call: -
j_call: TRBJ2-2
cdr3_aa: CATVTRETGTGELFF
cdr3_nt: TGTGCCACAGTCACCAGGGAAACCGGTACCGGGGAGCTGTTTTTT

clone_size: -
v_call: TRBV6-6
d_call: -
j_call: TRBJ2-2
cdr3_aa: CASSYSLSDGELFF
cdr3_nt: TGTGCCAGCAGTTACTCGCTGAGCGACGGGGAGCTGTTTTTT

clone_size: -
v_call: TRBV2
d_call: -
j_call: TRBJ2-1
cdr3_aa: CASSAERGNEQFF
cdr3_nt: TGTGCCAGCAGTGCGGAAAGGGGTAATGAGCAGTTCTTC

clone_size: -
v_call: TRBV25-1
d_call: -
j_call: TRBJ1-3
cdr3_aa: CASRDGQFTGNTIYF
cdr3_nt: TGTGCCAGCAGGGATGGACAGTTCACTGGAAACACCATATATTTT

clone_size: -
v_call: TRBV4-1
d_call: TRBD1
j_call: TRBJ1-3
cdr3_aa: CASSQDFRTGRGASGNTIYF
cdr3_nt: TGCGCCAGCAGCCAAGATTTTCGGACAGGAAGGGGCGCCTCTGGAAACACCATATATTTT